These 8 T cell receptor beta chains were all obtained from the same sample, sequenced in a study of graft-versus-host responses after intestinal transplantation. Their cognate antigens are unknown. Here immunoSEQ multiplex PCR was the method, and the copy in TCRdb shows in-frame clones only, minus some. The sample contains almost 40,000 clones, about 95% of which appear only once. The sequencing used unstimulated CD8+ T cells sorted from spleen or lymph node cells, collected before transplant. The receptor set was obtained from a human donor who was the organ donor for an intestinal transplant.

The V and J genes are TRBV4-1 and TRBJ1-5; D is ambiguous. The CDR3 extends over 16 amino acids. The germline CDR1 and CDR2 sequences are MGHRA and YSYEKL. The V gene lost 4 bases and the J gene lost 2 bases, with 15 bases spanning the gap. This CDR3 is CASSPGVPEGNQPQHF. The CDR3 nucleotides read TGCGCCAGCAGCCCCGGTGTGCCTGAGGGCAATCAGCCCCAGCATTTT.

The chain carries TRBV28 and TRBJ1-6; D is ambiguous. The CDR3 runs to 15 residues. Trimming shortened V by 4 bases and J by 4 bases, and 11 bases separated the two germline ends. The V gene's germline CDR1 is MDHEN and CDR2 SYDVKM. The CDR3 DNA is TGTGCCAGCAGTTCGAGGACGGCTTATAATTCACCCCTCCACTTT. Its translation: CASSSRTAYNSPLHF.

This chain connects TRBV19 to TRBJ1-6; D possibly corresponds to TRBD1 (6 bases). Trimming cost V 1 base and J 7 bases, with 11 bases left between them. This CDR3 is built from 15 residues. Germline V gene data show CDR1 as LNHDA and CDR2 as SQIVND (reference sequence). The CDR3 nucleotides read TGTGCCAGTAGTATAGTGTCAGGGGCCAATTCACCCCTCCACTTT. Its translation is CASSIVSGANSPLHF. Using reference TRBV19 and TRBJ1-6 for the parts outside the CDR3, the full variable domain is DGGITQSPKYLFRKEGQNVTLSCEQNLNHDAMYWYRQDPGQGLRLIYYSQIVNDFQKGDIAEGYSVSREKKESFPLTVTSAQKNPTAFYLCASSIVSGANSPLHFGNGTRLTVT.

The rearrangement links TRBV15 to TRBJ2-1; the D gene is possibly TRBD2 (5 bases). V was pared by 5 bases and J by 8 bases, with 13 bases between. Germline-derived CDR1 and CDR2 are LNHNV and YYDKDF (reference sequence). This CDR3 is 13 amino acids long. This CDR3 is CATSLSFGDEQFF. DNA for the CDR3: TGTGCCACCAGCCTCTCATTCGGGGATGAGCAGTTCTTC.

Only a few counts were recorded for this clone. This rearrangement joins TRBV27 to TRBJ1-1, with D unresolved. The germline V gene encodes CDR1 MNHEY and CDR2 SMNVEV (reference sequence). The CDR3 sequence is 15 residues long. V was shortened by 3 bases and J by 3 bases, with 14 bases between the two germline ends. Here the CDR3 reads CASSFYSPLYTEAFF. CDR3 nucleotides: TGTGCCAGCAGTTTTTACAGTCCCCTTTACACTGAAGCTTTCTTT.

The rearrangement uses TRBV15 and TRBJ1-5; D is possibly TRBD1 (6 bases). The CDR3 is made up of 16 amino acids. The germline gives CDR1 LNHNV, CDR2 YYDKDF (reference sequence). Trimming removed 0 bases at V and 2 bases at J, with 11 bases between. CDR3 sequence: CATSRDLGAGNQPQHF. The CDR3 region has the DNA TGTGCCACCAGCAGAGATTTGGGGGCCGGCAATCAGCCCCAGCATTTT. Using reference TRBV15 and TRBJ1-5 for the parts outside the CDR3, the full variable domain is DAMVIQNPRYQVTQFGKPVTLSCSQTLNHNVMYWYQQKSSQAPKLLFHYYDKDFNNEADTPDNFQSRRPNTSFCFLDIRSPGLGDTAMYLCATSRDLGAGNQPQHFGDGTRLSIL.

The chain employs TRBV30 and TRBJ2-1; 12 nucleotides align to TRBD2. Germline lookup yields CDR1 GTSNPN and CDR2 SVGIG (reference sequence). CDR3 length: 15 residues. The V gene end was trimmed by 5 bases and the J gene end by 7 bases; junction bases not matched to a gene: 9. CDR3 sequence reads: CAWEKTSGSVNEQFF. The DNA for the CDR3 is TGTGCCTGGGAGAAGACTAGCGGGAGCGTAAATGAGCAGTTCTTC.

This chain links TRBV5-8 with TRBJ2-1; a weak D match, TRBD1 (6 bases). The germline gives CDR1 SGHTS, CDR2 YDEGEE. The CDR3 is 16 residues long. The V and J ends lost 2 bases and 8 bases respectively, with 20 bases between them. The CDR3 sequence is CASSLGLGGLWDEQFF. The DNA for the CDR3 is TGTGCCAGCAGCTTAGGGTTAGGGGGATTATGGGATGAGCAGTTCTTC.